This entry describes one TCR beta chain. The data originate from a study of PD-L1 blockade in urothelial cancer. Across the whole study: Male sex and bladder-origin urothelial cancer were recorded for about 90% of the roughly 29 patients.

Germline V CDR1 and CDR2: MDHEN, SYDVKM. The CDR3 length is 18 residues. V lost 7 bases and J 0 bases, leaving 19 bases between the germline ends. Synthetic spike-ins, TCR analog templates, were added into each PCR. The method was immunoSEQ multiplex PCR; TCRdb's version includes in-frame clones alone and lacks a portion of them. The table includes fewer than 40,000 clones, roughly 92% detected once. Time point denoted: pretreatment peripheral blood. The source is a woman aged 55-69 years with urothelial cancer. The rearrangement joins TRBV28 to TRBJ2-6; unclear D gene. The sequenced sample was PBMCs, obtained around atezolizumab (anti-PD-L1) treatment. Here the CDR3 reads CASTLVASHRSGANVLTF. DNA for the CDR3: TGTGCCAGCACCCTCGTCGCGAGTCATCGCTCTGGGGCCAACGTCCTGACTTTC.